The clone carrying this TCR beta chain was counted a few times. This entry comes from a study of T-cell reconstitution after alpha-beta-depleted transplantation in children. CDR3 size: 13 residues. The germline gives CDR1 MNHEY, CDR2 SMNVEV (reference sequence). Trimming shortened V by 10 bases and J by 3 bases, and 15 bases separated the two germline ends. The library targeted TCRbeta and was prepared with unique molecular identifiers. TCRdb reprocessed the PCR reads with MiXCR, giving one entry per CDR3 protein. Of under 450,000 distinct CDR3 sequences detected, roughly 14% appear once; the ten largest clones hold 4% to 5.5%.

This clonotype originated in a human donor who donated a stem cell graft to a child with Fanconi anemia. The sequencing used PBMCs, collected from the stem cell graft. This sequence joins TRBV27 and TRBJ1-1; a weak D match, TRBD1 (6 bases). The CDR3 is CATKTGSYTEAFF. The DNA of the CDR3 is TGTGCCACCAAAACAGGGTCGTACACTGAAGCTTTCTTT.